The clone carrying this TCR beta chain was picked up a small number of times. The target antigen is unknown. cDNA was made from about 510 ng RNA using alpha and beta constant primers. Alpha and beta chain libraries were made separately by chain-specific third strand synthesis with multiplexing indices. TCRdb recomputed calls from the 5' RACE reads with MiXCR, one row per CDR3 protein. The table lists roughly 16,000 distinct CDR3 sequences, 5% to 6.5% of them singletons, with roughly 2% in the top ten. The record originates from a study of HIV-infected patients and healthy controls. No cell fractionation was done, so the repertoire covers all unsorted peripheral blood T cells. The study, taken as a whole, reports: Compared with healthy controls, HIV-infected patients showed less CDR3 sharing between individuals.

The CDR3 runs 16 residues. The V gene's germline CDR1 is SEHNR and CDR2 FQNEAQ (reference sequence). The V end lost 4 bases, the J end lost 0 bases, and 15 bases lay between the germline ends. V is TRBV7-9 and J is TRBJ1-1; D perhaps matches TRBD1 (5 bases). Input material: blood. This receptor was obtained from an adult in good health. The CDR3 loop is CASSSTGTVMNTEAFF. For the CDR3, the DNA is TGTGCCAGCAGCTCGACCGGGACGGTCATGAACACTGAAGCTTTCTTT.